The 3 T cell receptor beta chains listed next were all sequenced from one sample in a study of cytomegalovirus exposure and HLA in healthy donors. Use of 60 Vbeta and 13 Jbeta primers characterized the PCR. Assay: immunoSEQ multiplex PCR; the TCRdb copy retains only in-frame clones and omits some. The data contain about 140,000 clones, around 75% of them seen just once; the ten biggest clones take up about 3%. The sequenced material came from PBMCs. The source is a male donor in good health and CMV-seronegative.

This clone came up once. V gene TRBV5-6 combines with J gene TRBJ2-3, with 9 bases aligning to TRBD1. Per the germline V gene, CDR1 is SGHDT and CDR2 is YYEEEE. The CDR3 runs to 15 residues. The V segment lost 1 base and the J segment 5 bases; nucleotides outside the gene matches: 5. The CDR3 region has the DNA TGTGCCAGCAGCTTGCTGGGACAGGGAAGAGATACGCAGTATTTT. It yields the protein CASSLLGQGRDTQYF. Together with reference TRBV5-6 and TRBJ2-3, the CDR3 gives the full variable domain: DAGVTQSPTHLIKTRGQQVTLRCSPKSGHDTVSWYQQALGQGPQFIFQYYEEEERQRGNFPDRFSGHQFPNYSSELNVNALLLGDSALYLCASSLLGQGRDTQYFGPGTRLTVL.

The chain is built from TRBV7-8 and TRBJ1-5; 7 bases are a match to TRBD1. In germline, CDR1 is SGHVS, CDR2 FQNEAQ. This CDR3 is built from 14 residues. Germline trimming cut 1 base from V and 4 bases from J; bases unmatched to any gene: 1. As DNA, the CDR3 is TGTGCCAGCAGCTTAGTCAGGGGGAATCAGCCCCAGCATTTT. Residues: CASSLVRGNQPQHF. Supplemented by reference TRBV7-8 and TRBJ1-5, the full variable domain reads GAGVSQSPRYKVAKRGQDVALRCDPISGHVSLFWYQQALGQGPEFLTYFQNEAQLDKSGLPSDRFFAERPEGSVSTLKIQRTQQEDSAVYLCASSLVRGNQPQHFGDGTRLSIL.

The chain recombines TRBV11-2 with TRBJ1-4, with a possible D match to TRBD1 (6 bases). The CDR3 has 14 amino acids. Germline lookup yields CDR1 SGHAT and CDR2 FQNNGV. Trimming cost V 4 bases and J 7 bases, with 13 bases left between them. CDR3 DNA sequence: TGTGCCAGCAGCTCCGTGAGGGGGTTTGAAAAACTGTTTTTT. Translation: CASSSVRGFEKLFF.